These 15 T cell receptor beta chains came from one sample sequenced in a study of prognosis after radiotherapy for stage I lung cancer. It was by two-round multiplex PCR that TCR beta CDR3 was amplified from genomic DNA. Initially, in first-round PCR, primers specific to each TRBV and TRBJ gene were used. TCRdb recomputed calls from the multiplex PCR reads with MiXCR, one row per CDR3 protein. The table shows 25,000 to 35,000 distinct CDR3 sequences, with around 48% occurring only once. This material consisted of PBMCs, taken before or after stereotactic body radiation therapy (not recorded which). The receptor source for this set is a donor aged 50 or older with non-small cell lung cancer.

V usage is TRBV6-1 and J usage is TRBJ1-2; D is ambiguous. V was shortened by 7 bases and J by 2 bases, with 14 bases between the two germline ends. CDR3 length equals 14 residues. The germline gives CDR1 MNHNS, CDR2 SASEGT. CDR3 protein: CASIAPVGNYGYTF. As DNA, the CDR3 is TGTGCCAGCATTGCCCCAGTGGGGAACTATGGCTACACCTTC.

The chain carries TRBV6-1 and TRBJ2-7, with TRBD1 identical over 9 bases. The length of the CDR3 is 16 residues. After removal of 5 bases from V and 4 bases from J, the junction contained 12 bases not matched to a gene. Germline V gene lookup returns CDR1 MNHNS and CDR2 SASEGT. The CDR3 DNA sequence: TGTGCCAGCAGTCAAACCCCTGGACAGGGGCAGTACGAGCAGTACTTC. It translates to CASSQTPGQGQYEQYF.

This clonotype appeared many times. This chain uses TRBV28 with TRBJ2-2; TRBD1 aligns across 7 bases. The germline V gene has CDR1 MDHEN and CDR2 SYDVKM. Unmatched junction bases numbered 7, after V lost 5 bases and J lost 7 bases. CDR3 length: 14 amino acids. The CDR3 protein is CASSHRGFGGELFF. The CDR3 DNA reads as TGTGCCAGCAGTCACAGGGGATTTGGCGGGGAGCTGTTTTTT.

This clonotype showed up many times. This clone may be a read error of a much larger clone one base away. This chain connects TRBV6-5 to TRBJ2-7; 7 bases are a match to TRBD1. Germline CDR1 MNHEY, CDR2 SVGAGI. The CDR3 spans 17 residues. DNA of the CDR3: TGTGCCTGCAGTTGGAGGACAGGCGATACCGAGAACTACGAGCAGTACTTC. This codes for CACSWRTGDTENYEQYF.

The chain recombines TRBV5-1 with TRBJ1-1, with D perhaps TRBD1 (6 bases). Per germline, CDR1 SGHRS and CDR2 YFSETQ. Trimming removed 5 bases at V and 0 bases at J, with 11 bases between. The CDR3 loop spans 14 amino acids. CDR3 bases: TGCGCCAGCAGTACGGGGGCCTTGAACACTGAAGCTTTCTTT. Protein: CASSTGALNTEAFF. The full variable domain, in which reference TRBV5-1 and TRBJ1-1 provide the parts outside the CDR3, is KAGVTQTPRYLIKTRGQQVTLSCSPISGHRSVSWYQQTPGQGLQFLFEYFSETQRNKGNFPGRFSGRQFSNSRSEMNVSTLELGDSALYLCASSTGALNTEAFFGQGTRLTVV.

With regard to this clonotype: This probably arose from a read error, given a far larger clone one base away. The chain joins TRBV6-4 to TRBJ2-7; D might be TRBD1 (6 bases). This CDR3 spans 14 amino acids. Trimming took 6 bases from V and 0 from J, leaving 12 bases between them. Germline V gene data show CDR1 as MRHNA and CDR2 as SNTAGT. The CDR3 coding sequence is TGTGCCAGCAGCCCCGGGGACATCTCCTACGAGCAGTACTTC. Protein: CASSPGDISYEQYF.

Concerning this clonotype itself: This may stem from a read error, because a much larger clone lies one nucleotide away. The V call is TRBV6-2 or TRBV6-3, the J call TRBJ2-5; 8 bases agree with TRBD2. V gave up 10 bases and J gave up 4 bases; unmatched junction bases: 11. Germline lookup yields CDR1 MNHEY and CDR2 SVGEGT. The CDR3 length is 14 residues. DNA of the CDR3: TGTGCCATCACCAGAGACCTAGCGGGAGAGACCCAGTACTTC. Translation: CAITRDLAGETQYF.

This clonotype was counted many times. The J gene is TRBJ2-5, the V gene TRBV2; TRBD1 is a possible D gene (6 bases). This CDR3 spans 16 amino acids. Looked up from germline, CDR1 is SNHLY and CDR2 is FYNNEI. Trimming cost V 2 bases and J 1 base, with 14 bases left between them. CDR3 protein: CASSEIRGRSQETQYF. The CDR3 coding sequence is TGTGCCAGCAGTGAAATCAGGGGCAGATCCCAAGAGACCCAGTACTTC.

This clonotype has a handful of counts. At one end, the junction sequence differs from germline, possibly due to a read error. The CDR3 reads CASSLTWTGVGDMQYF. CDR3 nucleotide sequence: TGTGCCAGCAGCTTAACCTGGACAGGGGTCGGGGATATGCAGTATTTT. This chain uses TRBV7-8 with TRBJ2-3; 9 nucleotides line up with TRBD1. CDR1 is SGHVS, CDR2 FQNEAQ, per germline. The CDR3 contains 16 residues.

The CDR3 DNA follows: TGTGCCAGCAGTCAAGACTACGAGCAGTACTTC. It codes for CASSQDYEQYF. The rearrangement joins TRBV12-3 or TRBV12-4 to TRBJ2-7, with D unresolved. This CDR3 has 11 residues. Deletions cut 5 bases from V and 3 bases from J, with 5 bases between.

The chain uses TRBV24-1 and TRBJ1-1; 9 positions agree with TRBD1. The germline CDR1 and CDR2 sequences are KGHDR and SFDVKD. J lost 7 bases, V lost 2 bases, and 4 bases had no gene match. The CDR3 totals 14 residues. The chain's CDR3 is CATSDSRDRDEAFF. As DNA, the CDR3 is TGTGCCACCAGTGATTCCCGGGACAGGGATGAAGCTTTCTTT.

This clonotype counts as medium-sized. This chain uses TRBV27 with TRBJ2-7, with no clear D. CDR1 and CDR2 (germline): MNHEY, SMNVEV (reference sequence). This CDR3 contains 14 residues. The V and J ends lost 5 bases and 0 bases respectively, with 11 bases between them. The CDR3 nucleotides are TGTGCCAGCAGTCCACGGGCAAACTCCTACGAGCAGTACTTC. Protein: CASSPRANSYEQYF.

This clonotype was picked up many times. The chain joins TRBV11-2 to TRBJ1-5; TRBD1 might be the D (5 bases). The CDR3 is made up of 13 amino acids. Trimming removed 11 bases at V and 6 bases at J, with 17 bases between. Germline V CDR1 and CDR2: SGHAT, FQNNGV. This chain's CDR3 is CAEPPGSSQPQHF. The CDR3 coding sequence is TGTGCCGAACCCCCAGGGTCGAGTCAGCCCCAGCATTTT.

This clonotype is classed as medium-sized. The J gene is TRBJ2-3, the V gene TRBV24-1, with TRBD1 matching 9 bases. This CDR3 region has 15 residues. Germline-derived CDR1 and CDR2 are KGHDR and SFDVKD. J gave up 3 bases and V 4 bases, and 4 bases lay outside the gene matches. CDR3 DNA: TGTGCCACCAGTGAACCGACAGGGGGTACAGATACGCAGTATTTT. Its translation is CATSEPTGGTDTQYF.

This clonotype was detected ten times or more. The rearrangement links TRBV20-1 to TRBJ2-1; 9 bases fit TRBD2. CDR3 size: 14 residues. Germline V gives CDR1 DFQATT, CDR2 SNEGSKA (reference sequence). CDR3 coding DNA: TGCAGCCTAAGGGCTAGCGGGATCTCCAATGAGCAGTTCTTC. As protein: CSLRASGISNEQFF.